This T cell receptor beta chain was found in a study of PD-1 blockade in classical Hodgkin lymphoma. Whole-study context: Nivolumab dosed at 3 mg/kg went to patients intravenously every 2 weeks.

The table came from immunoSEQ multiplex PCR; TCRdb's copy has only in-frame clones and leaves some out. The table records 41,000 or so clones, around two thirds of them present only once. Germline CDR1 is SGHRS and CDR2 is YFSETQ. V lost 4 bases to trimming and J lost 4 bases, with 17 bases between them. The CDR3 is 15 amino acids. Time point specified: cycle 4 day 1 (C4D1), after five to seven weeks of nivolumab. Following autologous stem cell transplantation, relapse occurred in every patient, and exposure to brentuximab vedotin varied. The clonotype comes from a human donor with classical Hodgkin lymphoma. The chain employs TRBV5-1 and TRBJ1-2, with D unresolved. The material was peripheral blood mononuclear cells (PBMCs), obtained before the fourth cycle of nivolumab. CDR3 bases: TGCGCCAGCAGCGGGGTGAGGGCGGACCTCTATGGCTACACCTTC. Translating gives CASSGVRADLYGYTF.